These 20 T cell receptor beta chains originate from one sample sequenced in a study of T cell responses to AZD1222 COVID-19 vaccine. Clones were read by immunoSEQ multiplex PCR, and TCRdb kept only the in-frame ones, dropping some. The table lists approximately 98,000 clones, around 84% of them singletons. This specimen consisted of peripheral blood, obtained on day 0 of AZD1222 vaccination. These TCRs come from an adult in good health.

V usage is TRBV5-8 and J usage is TRBJ1-1, with 7 positions matching TRBD1. The CDR3 runs 16 residues. V lost 3 bases to trimming and J lost 2 bases; unmatched junction nucleotides: 10. Germline CDR1 is SGHTS and CDR2 is YDEGEE. The DNA of the CDR3 is TGTGCCAGCAGCTCGGGACAGTTGTTCGTCAACACTGAAGCTTTCTTT. Translated, it gives CASSSGQLFVNTEAFF. The full variable domain, rest sourced from reference TRBV5-8 and TRBJ1-1, is EAGVTQSPTHLIKTRGQQATLRCSPISGHTSVYWYQQALGLGLQFLLWYDEGEERNRGNFPPRFSGRQFPNYSSELNVNALELEDSALYLCASSSGQLFVNTEAFFGQGTRLTVV.

This clone was seen only once. V gene TRBV20-1 combines with J gene TRBJ1-2; D ambiguous. Germline values: CDR1 DFQATT, CDR2 SNEGSKA (reference sequence). This CDR3 has 11 residues. The V end was cut by 1 base, the J end by 6 bases, with 6 bases between. The CDR3 protein is CSARGWNGYTF. The CDR3 DNA follows: TGCAGTGCTAGAGGGTGGAATGGCTACACCTTC.

This rearrangement joins TRBV6-4 to TRBJ2-1, with 12 bases identical to TRBD2. V lost 6 bases and J lost 3; bases outside the gene matches: 3. There are 15 residues in the CDR3. Germline V CDR1 and CDR2: MRHNA, SNTAGT. The CDR3, as DNA: TGTGCCAGCAGCGTACTAGCGGGGGGCTACAATGAGCAGTTCTTC. Translating it yields CASSVLAGGYNEQFF.

V usage is TRBV24-1 and J usage is TRBJ2-3; 11 nucleotides line up with TRBD2. V dropped 3 bases and J dropped 0; count of bases not matched to a gene: 22. CDR3 size: 23 residues. Germline CDR1 is KGHDR and CDR2 is SFDVKD. The CDR3 region has the DNA TGTGCCACCAGTGATAGCCAGGACAGACGACTAGCGGGGTTCTTCGAAAGCACAGATACGCAGTATTTT. It yields the protein CATSDSQDRRLAGFFESTDTQYF.

The J gene is TRBJ2-7, the V gene TRBV6-6; possibly TRBD1 for D (6 bases). Trimming removed 1 base at V and 4 bases at J, with 14 bases between. Per the germline V gene, CDR1 is MNHNY and CDR2 is SVGAGI (reference sequence). The CDR3 spans 15 residues. The CDR3 coding sequence is TGTGCCAGCAGTTACTTGGGGGCTTCAGGATACGAGCAGTACTTC. It codes for CASSYLGASGYEQYF.

The gene calls are TRBV5-5 and TRBJ1-5, with no clear D. This CDR3 contains 16 residues. With 1 base removed from V and 4 bases from J, the gap between germline ends came to 15 bases. Germline assignment: CDR1 SGHKS and CDR2 YYEKEE (reference sequence). CDR3 residues: CASSLRPPSGNQPQHF. The CDR3 DNA sequence: TGTGCCAGCAGCTTGAGACCACCAAGCGGGAATCAGCCCCAGCATTTT.

This chain joins TRBV11-3 and TRBJ2-2; D gene unclear. Between the trimmed V and J ends, which lost 5 bases and 5 bases, there was a span of 12 bases. CDR3 length: 14 amino acids. Germline V lookup: CDR1 SGHNT, CDR2 YENEEA. The CDR3 is CASSRPPSTGELFF. CDR3 nucleotides: TGTGCCAGCAGCAGACCTCCCTCGACCGGGGAGCTGTTTTTT.

The V gene is TRBV6-5, the J gene TRBJ2-5; 10 nucleotides line up with TRBD1. The trim removed 6 bases at V and 5 bases at J, leaving 9 bases unmatched. There are 15 residues in the CDR3. The germline CDR1 and CDR2 sequences are MNHEY and SVGAGI. The CDR3 DNA is TGTGCCAGCAGCCGAGTGGACAGGGGGGAGGAGACCCAGTACTTC. Translating gives CASSRVDRGEETQYF.

V is TRBV12-2 and J is TRBJ2-7; the D call of TRBD1 is as the table states it, not checked on the DNA. TRBV12-2 is noted as a pseudogene. The CDR3 totals 16 residues. DNA for the CDR3: TGTGCAAGTCGCTCAAGGGGGACGGGGTGCTCCTACGAGCAGTACTTC. Translated, it gives CASRSRGTGCSYEQYF.

The rearrangement links TRBV6-6 to TRBJ2-3, with D possibly being TRBD1 (6 bases). The CDR3 extends over 14 amino acids. CDR1 and CDR2 (germline): MNHNY, SVGAGI (reference sequence). The V end lost 7 bases, the J end lost 3 bases, and 14 bases lay between the germline ends. The CDR3 reads CASNPGQETDTQYF. CDR3 coding DNA: TGTGCCAGCAATCCGGGACAAGAAACAGATACGCAGTATTTT.

The chain is built from TRBV7-2 and TRBJ2-1; 9 nucleotides line up with TRBD2. The CDR3 consists of 15 residues. The V segment lost 2 bases and the J segment 10 bases; nucleotides outside the gene matches: 9. Germline values: CDR1 SGHTA, CDR2 FQGNSA. CDR3 in DNA: TGTGCCAGCAGCTTATTGGTAGCGGGGGCTCGGGAGCAGTTCTTC. Residues: CASSLLVAGAREQFF.

The V call is TRBV5-4, the J call TRBJ1-5; 7 bases are shared with TRBD1. Trimming took 0 bases from V and 7 from J; bases not matched to a gene: 4. Germline V gene data show CDR1 as SGHNT and CDR2 as YYREEE (reference sequence). CDR3 length equals 14 residues. The CDR3 sequence is CASSLGQGDQPQHF. Written as DNA, the CDR3 is TGTGCCAGCAGCTTGGGACAGGGAGACCAGCCCCAGCATTTT. Variable domain in full (rest from reference TRBV5-4 and TRBJ1-5): ETGVTQSPTHLIKTRGQQVTLRCSSQSGHNTVSWYQQALGQGPQFIFQYYREEENGRGNFPPRFSGLQFPNYSSELNVNALELDDSALYLCASSLGQGDQPQHFGDGTRLSIL.

The chain combines TRBV10-2 with TRBJ2-7, with D perhaps TRBD2 (5 bases). In germline, CDR1 is WSHSY, CDR2 SAAADI. V lost 6 bases and J lost 6, with 27 bases in between. The CDR3 runs 17 residues. CDR3 loop: CASRDGISYFNGGEQYF. CDR3 DNA: TGCGCCAGCAGGGACGGGATTTCCTATTTCAATGGTGGCGAGCAGTACTTC.

The chain uses TRBV30 and TRBJ1-1; D remains ambiguous. Trimming took 6 bases from V and 1 from J, leaving 12 bases between them. The CDR3 runs to 13 residues. Germline lookup yields CDR1 GTSNPN and CDR2 SVGIG (reference sequence). The CDR3 DNA follows: TGTGCCTGCCAGAGGCAGTCGAACACTGAAGCTTTCTTT. Protein sequence: CACQRQSNTEAFF.

This chain joins TRBV27 and TRBJ1-2; D might be TRBD1 (5 bases). Germline CDR1 MNHEY, CDR2 SMNVEV (reference sequence). The V end lost 8 bases, the J end lost 4 bases, and 17 bases lay between the germline ends. This CDR3 is 14 amino acids long. CDR3 sequence (DNA): TGTGCCAGCCGCCGGGACCCTAAAAGCTATGGCTACACCTTC. Translating gives CASRRDPKSYGYTF.

This clone was counted only a few times. The rearrangement uses TRBV19 and TRBJ1-4, with D perhaps TRBD1 (5 bases). The CDR3 is made up of 16 amino acids. V was trimmed by 5 bases and J by 8 bases, leaving 21 bases between them. Germline assignment: CDR1 LNHDA and CDR2 SQIVND (reference sequence). CDR3 in amino acids: CASSRDGNQVGEKLFF. CDR3 coding DNA: TGTGCCAGTAGTCGGGACGGGAACCAAGTGGGGGAAAAACTGTTTTTT.

V usage is TRBV28 and J usage is TRBJ2-6; 7 bases are a match to TRBD2. Germline values: CDR1 MDHEN, CDR2 SYDVKM. The CDR3 is 16 residues long. Germline trimming cut 4 bases from V and 0 bases from J; bases unmatched to any gene: 3. The CDR3 loop reads CASSSPGGSGANVLTF. CDR3 nucleotides: TGTGCCAGCAGTTCCCCGGGGGGCTCTGGGGCCAACGTCCTGACTTTC. The full variable domain, its missing parts supplied by reference TRBV28 and TRBJ2-6, is DVKVTQSSRYLVKRTGEKVFLECVQDMDHENMFWYRQDPGLGLRLIYFSYDVKMKEKGDIPEGYSVSREKKERFSLILESASTNQTSMYLCASSSPGGSGANVLTFGAGSRLTVL.

V is TRBV30 and J is TRBJ1-2; tentative D call: TRBD1 (5 bases). Germline V gives CDR1 GTSNPN, CDR2 SVGIG (reference sequence). There are 15 residues in the CDR3. Trimming cost V 2 bases and J 0 bases, with 13 bases left between them. CDR3 protein: CAWSLGLVTNYGYTF. The CDR3 DNA follows: TGTGCCTGGAGTCTGGGGCTGGTAACTAACTATGGCTACACCTTC.

The rearrangement uses TRBV20-1 and TRBJ1-2, with D hard to call. The germline CDR1 and CDR2 sequences are DFQATT and SNEGSKA (reference sequence). The CDR3 consists of 14 residues. The V and J ends lost 3 bases and 12 bases respectively, with 23 bases between them. The CDR3 coding sequence is TGCAGTGCTAGTTTCCCTCAGGAGCTCAGTGGTGACACCTTC. Its translation is CSASFPQELSGDTF.

The chain employs TRBV2 and TRBJ2-7, with D maybe TRBD1 (6 bases). Deletions cut 7 bases from V and 1 base from J, with 14 bases between. The length of the CDR3 is 14 residues. Germline-derived CDR1 and CDR2 are SNHLY and FYNNEI. CDR3 sequence: CASIAGVISYEQYF. CDR3 DNA sequence: TGTGCCAGCATCGCAGGGGTAATATCCTACGAGCAGTACTTC.